The entry below gives a single T cell receptor (beta chain) sequence along with its context. Its antigen is not known. This entry comes from a study of cytomegalovirus exposure and HLA in healthy donors. Using immunoSEQ multiplex PCR, the repertoire was profiled, and TCRdb retains in-frame clones only, with some absent. Found here are over 110,000 clones, approximately 87% of them singletons; the top ten hold 2.9%. Study-wide results and caveats: A few CMV-associated chains proved CMV antigen-specific in vitro. The study recorded over 150 TCR beta chains that were cytomegalovirus-associated. According to a later analysis, TCR clusters from the first cohort tended to co-occur in the 120 or so validation repertoires.

In germline, CDR1 is SGHAT, CDR2 FQNNGV. The V and J ends lost 3 bases and 9 bases respectively, with 12 bases between them. The length of the CDR3 is 13 residues. This sequence was found in a man between 18 and 35 years old in good health and CMV-seronegative. Specimen: PBMCs. The rearrangement uses TRBV11-2 and TRBJ2-1; possibly TRBD1 for D (6 bases). The DNA of the CDR3 is TGTGCCAGCAGCTTTGGCCGACAGGCTGAGCAGTTCTTC. It codes for CASSFGRQAEQFF.